Listed below are T cell receptor beta chains from one sample, sequenced in a study of graft-versus-host responses after intestinal transplantation. No antigen has been identified for these receptors. Sequencing used immunoSEQ multiplex PCR; TCRdb keeps in-frame clones, though not all of them. The sample has about 120,000 clones, around nine tenths seen once. This material consisted of unstimulated CD4+ T cells sorted from spleen or lymph node cells, taken before intestinal transplant. All receptors derive from a human donor who received an intestinal transplant. The CDR3 runs from the conserved cysteine through the conserved F or W. A D gene is named only where the DNA matches it firmly. Size values are once, few and many counts, or a class for expanded clones, and some rows have none.

j_call v_call d_call clone_size cdr3_nt cdr3_aa
TRBJ2-3 TRBV5-1 TRBD2 once TGCGCCAGCAGCTTGGTGACTAGCGGGGGCACAGATACGCAGTATTTT CASSLVTSGGTDTQYF
TRBJ2-3 TRBV2 - - TGTGCCAGCACAGAGGGGAGGCCGGTGCCAGATACGCAGTATTTT CASTEGRPVPDTQYF
TRBJ1-1 TRBV28 TRBD1 - TGTGCCACAGGGGGCAACACTGAAGCTTTCTTT CATGGNTEAFF
TRBJ2-7 TRBV6-5 TRBD1 - TGTGCCAGCAGCTACCAGGGGGCGAGATCCTACGAGCAGTACTTC CASSYQGARSYEQYF
TRBJ2-6 TRBV27 TRBD1 - TGTGCCAGCAGACTGACAGGGCTTTCTATTCTCGGGGCCAACGTCTTGACTTTC CASRLTGLSILGANVLTF
TRBJ2-7 TRBV30 TRBD2 - TGTGCCTGGAGTGTACCGTTGGCGGGGGGTTCCGAGCAGTACTTC CAWSVPLAGGSEQYF
TRBJ2-3 TRBV7-2 - - TGTGCCAGCAGCTTAGGCGGTTCCGGCACAGATACGCAGTATTTT CASSLGGSGTDTQYF
TRBJ2-7 TRBV4-1 TRBD1 few TGCGCCAGCAGCCAGACCTGGGACAGGCCTCACAACGAGCAGTACTTC CASSQTWDRPHNEQYF
TRBJ1-1 TRBV6-6 - - TGTGCCAGCAGAAAGGGGGGAGGGGACACTGAAGCTTTCTTT CASRKGGGDTEAFF
TRBJ2-2 TRBV29-1 TRBD1 - TGCAGCGTCGCCCGACAGGGCAGGTTCGGGGAGCTGTTTTTT CSVARQGRFGELFF
TRBJ1-6 TRBV7-6 - - TGTGCCAGCAGCTTCCTTTCCTCCTATAATTCACCCCTCCACTTT CASSFLSSYNSPLHF
TRBJ2-6 TRBV30 - - TGTGCCGGAGACTCTGGGGCCAACGTCCTGACTTTC CAGDSGANVLTF
TRBJ1-2 TRBV27 TRBD1 - TGTGCCAGCAGATTCCCCGGGACAGGGGGAGGCTACACCTTC CASRFPGTGGGYTF
TRBJ2-1 TRBV11-2 TRBD2 - TGTGCCAGCAGCTTAGCACCCGGGGGGGGATACAATGAGCAGTTCTTC CASSLAPGGGYNEQFF
TRBJ2-3 TRBV5-1 TRBD2 - TGCGCCAGCAGCCCCTCCACTAGCGGGGGAGATACGCAGTATTTT CASSPSTSGGDTQYF
TRBJ2-7 TRBV2 - few TGTGCCAGCAGTGGAGGTGTCGAGCAGTACTTC CASSGGVEQYF
TRBJ1-1 TRBV5-1 TRBD1 - TGCGCCAGCAGCTTGGGGTGGGACAGGGCCCCGATGAACACTGAAGCTTTCTTT CASSLGWDRAPMNTEAFF
TRBJ1-1 TRBV2 - once TGTGCCAGCAGTGACAGCGGGAACACTGAAGCTTTCTTT CASSDSGNTEAFF
TRBJ1-4 TRBV6-6 TRBD1 - TGTGCCAGCCGCAACTCCGGGACAGGGGCCGAAAAACTGTTTTTT CASRNSGTGAEKLFF
TRBJ1-1 TRBV7-6 - - TGTGCCAGCAGCCCCCAGGTGGGGGGACGAGCTTTCTTT CASSPQVGGRAFF
TRBJ2-1 TRBV6-1 TRBD2 - TGTGCCAGCAGCCTGCTAGCGGTAAACAATGAGCAGTTCTTC CASSLLAVNNEQFF
TRBJ2-1 TRBV4-3 TRBD2 once TGCGCCAGCAGCCAAGTACCCGCGGGGGGTCCCAATGAGCAGTTCTTC CASSQVPAGGPNEQFF
TRBJ1-1 TRBV25-1 TRBD1 - TGTGCCAGCAGTGGACCCGACAGGGGAAGTACTGAAGCTTTCTTT CASSGPDRGSTEAFF
TRBJ2-2 TRBV7-2 TRBD1 - TGTGCCAGCAGCCCCGACAGGGGGCTGGGGACCGGGGAGCTGTTTTTT CASSPDRGLGTGELFF
TRBJ2-3 TRBV28 TRBD1 once TGTGCCAGCAGTCGCAACAGGGGAGCTAGCACAGATACGCAGTATTTT CASSRNRGASTDTQYF
TRBJ2-5 TRBV2 TRBD1 few TGTGCCAGCAGTCGGAACTTTAGGACAGGGATGTCAGAGACCCAGTACTTC CASSRNFRTGMSETQYF
TRBJ1-4 TRBV15 - - TGTGCCACCAGCAAGGACACACAGAGGCCCAATGAAAAACTGTTTTTT CATSKDTQRPNEKLFF
TRBJ1-2 TRBV19 - - TGTGCCAGTAGTGCGGGACCGTCCAACTATGGCTACACCTTC CASSAGPSNYGYTF
TRBJ2-5 TRBV14 - - TGTGCCAGCAGCCAGACAGGAGAGACCCAGTACTTC CASSQTGETQYF
TRBJ2-5 TRBV19 - - TGTGCCAGTAGTATTGGGGGCTCGGAGACCCAGTACTTC CASSIGGSETQYF
TRBJ2-1 TRBV2 - - TGTGCCAGCAGTGAAGCAAGGGGGGGAAGCGGTCTGGGGGATGAGCAGTTCTTC CASSEARGGSGLGDEQFF
TRBJ1-2 TRBV6-5 TRBD1 - TGTGCCAGCAGAGCGGGACAGGCAATTAACTATGGCTACACCTTC CASRAGQAINYGYTF
TRBJ2-7 TRBV18 TRBD2 - TGTGCCAGCTCACCTCGATGGGGGGGCTCCTACGAGCAGTACTTC CASSPRWGGSYEQYF
TRBJ2-1 TRBV4-1 - - TGCGCCAGCAGCCAAAGAAGGCAGGGTGTAATCAATGAGCAGTTCTTC CASSQRRQGVINEQFF
TRBJ2-3 TRBV7-2 - - TGTGCCAGCAGCGAACGGACTTTAGTTAAGTATTTT CASSERTLVKYF
TRBJ2-2 TRBV5-1 TRBD1 - TGCGCCAGCAGCTTGGACCAGGGGGCCGGGGAGCTGTTTTTT CASSLDQGAGELFF
TRBJ1-2 TRBV29-1 - - TGCAGCGCGGCGACCGGGACTGGCTATGGCTACACCTTC CSAATGTGYGYTF
TRBJ1-1 TRBV11-2 - - TGTGCCAGCACCATGACCGGGAGGGGGAACACTGAAGCTTTCTTT CASTMTGRGNTEAFF
TRBJ2-1 TRBV19 TRBD2 - TGTGCCACCCAACTTGGGACTGCCCTAGCGGGAAGCATCCCCAATGAGCAGTTCTTC CATQLGTALAGSIPNEQFF
TRBJ1-2 TRBV10-3 - - TGTGCCATCAGTGATTGGCAGGGGCGGAACTATGGCTACACCTTC CAISDWQGRNYGYTF
TRBJ2-5 TRBV11-1 TRBD2 - TGTGCCAGCAGCTTACGGGAGGAGGAGACCCAGTACTTC CASSLREEETQYF